This TCR beta chain was observed in a study of T-cell reconstitution after alpha-beta-depleted transplantation in children. Many counts were recorded for this clonotype. A TCRbeta library incorporating unique molecular identifiers was prepared. TCRdb re-called the PCR reads through MiXCR, storing one row per CDR3 protein. The profile shows hundreds of thousands of distinct CDR3 sequences, roughly 17% of them singletons. V dropped 5 bases and J dropped 6; count of bases not matched to a gene: 13. The CDR3 contains 15 residues. Per germline, CDR1 SEHNR and CDR2 FQNEAQ (reference sequence). This TCR was recovered from a human donor who donated a stem cell graft to a child with acute myeloid leukemia. The sample was PBMCs from the stem cell graft donor, taken from the stem cell graft. The rearrangement uses TRBV7-9 and TRBJ2-7, with 7 bases matching TRBD1. The CDR3 coding sequence is TGTGCCAGCAGCCCTCAGACAGGGACAAGGAGCGAGCAGTACTTC. Translating gives CASSPQTGTRSEQYF. Full variable domain (outside the CDR3, taken from reference TRBV7-9 and TRBJ2-7): DTGVSQNPRHKITKRGQNVTFRCDPISEHNRLYWYRQTLGQGPEFLTYFQNEAQLEKSRLLSDRFSAERPKGSFSTLEIQRTEQGDSAMYLCASSPQTGTRSEQYFGPGTRLTVT.